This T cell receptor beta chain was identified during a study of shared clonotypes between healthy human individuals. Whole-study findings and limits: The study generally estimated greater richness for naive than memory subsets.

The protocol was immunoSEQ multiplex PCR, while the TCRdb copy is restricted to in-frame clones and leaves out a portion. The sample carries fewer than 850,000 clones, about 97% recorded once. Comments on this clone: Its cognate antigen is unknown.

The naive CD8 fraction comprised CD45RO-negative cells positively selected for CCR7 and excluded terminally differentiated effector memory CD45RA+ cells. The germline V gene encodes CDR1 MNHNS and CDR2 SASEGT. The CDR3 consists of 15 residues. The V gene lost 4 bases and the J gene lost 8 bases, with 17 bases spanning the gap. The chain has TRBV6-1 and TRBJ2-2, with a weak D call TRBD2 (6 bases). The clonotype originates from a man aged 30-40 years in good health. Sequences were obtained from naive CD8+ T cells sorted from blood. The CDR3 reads CASSVRERGIGELFF. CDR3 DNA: TGTGCCAGCAGTGTTCGGGAGAGGGGCATAGGGGAGCTGTTTTTT.